Below, 30 T cell receptor beta chains from the same sample are listed, as sequenced in a study of blood T cells in healthy people across ages (dated by TCRdb to between 2014 and 2017). Preparation of the library involved 5' RACE. The reads were generated on an Illumina HiSeq 2500. A second PCR of roughly 7 to 11 cycles was run with a J-beta primer mix and a sample-barcoded 5' primer. The public reads were quality trimmed at Q25 with fastp and then assembled into clones with MiXCR by TCRdb, keeping productive beta chains. Every CDR3 protein is listed once, alongside the most common genes and DNA of its rows. Present in this sample are 1 million or so distinct CDR3 sequences, approximately 26% of which were seen just once. The ten largest clones represent approximately 0.75% of the sample. These records were also assigned to another study, of T cells of mothers and their children.

Sample: blood. The receptors originated from a girl between 2 and 10 years old in good health.

This sequence joins TRBV4-3 and TRBJ2-3; D possibly corresponds to TRBD2 (5 bases). Trimming shortened V by 0 bases and J by 4 bases, and 11 bases separated the two germline ends. Germline values: CDR1 LGHNA, CDR2 YSLEER. The CDR3 runs to 15 residues. This CDR3 reads CASSQDIGEPDTQYF. The CDR3 DNA reads as TGCGCCAGCAGCCAAGACATCGGGGAGCCAGATACGCAGTATTTT.

CDR3 nucleotide sequence: TGCGCCAGCAGCTGGCAGGGTTTGACCGGGGAGCTGTTTTTT. Translating gives CASSWQGLTGELFF. The chain links TRBV5-1 to TRBJ2-2, with D perhaps matching TRBD1 (5 bases). The CDR3 is 14 amino acids. V lost 3 bases and J lost 5, with 11 bases in between. Germline V lookup: CDR1 SGHRS, CDR2 YFSETQ.

The J gene is TRBJ2-5, the V gene TRBV7-2; D unclear. The CDR3 extends over 17 amino acids. The germline V and J ends were trimmed by 5 bases and 6 bases, with 25 bases remaining between them. CDR1 and CDR2 from the germline V gene are SGHTA and FQGNSA. The DNA of the CDR3 is TGTGCCAGCAGCCAACCAACCCTGGGCCTCGGCTGGCAGACCCAGTACTTC. It specifies CASSQPTLGLGWQTQYF.

V gene TRBV27 combines with J gene TRBJ2-6, with D unclear. The V end lost 5 bases, the J end lost 3 bases, and 14 bases lay between the germline ends. This CDR3 has 16 residues. Looked up from germline, CDR1 is MNHEY and CDR2 is SMNVEV (reference sequence). The CDR3 spells CASSPTTLHGANVLTF. The DNA of the CDR3 is TGTGCCAGCAGTCCAACCACCCTCCATGGGGCCAACGTCCTGACTTTC.

As to this clonotype: Germline and junction disagree at one end, which may indicate a read error. The gene calls are TRBV18 and TRBJ1-4; D remains ambiguous. The CDR3 length is 16 residues. CDR1 and CDR2 from the germline V gene are KGHSH and LQKENI. This CDR3 is CASSPVAAATNEKLFF. CDR3 sequence (DNA): TGCGCCAGCTCACCGGTAGCGGCTGCAACTAATGAAAAACTGTTTTTT.

This chain links TRBV12-3 or TRBV12-4 with TRBJ1-3; D not certain. Trimming cost V 6 bases and J 4 bases, with 4 bases left between them. The CDR3 runs 11 residues. The CDR3 nucleotides are TGTGCCAGCAGAAAGGGAAACACCATATATTTT. Protein sequence: CASRKGNTIYF.

The chain combines TRBV29-1 with TRBJ2-5; the D gene could be TRBD1 or TRBD2 (5 bases each). The DNA end lines up better with TRBJ2-1; the J call may be wrong. This CDR3 comprises 13 residues. CDR1 and CDR2 from the germline V gene are SQVTM and ANQGSEA. CDR3 DNA: TGCAGCGTTAGCGGACTGGACAACGATGAGCAGTTCTTC. This translates into CSVSGLDNDEQFF.

The chain recombines TRBV11-3 with TRBJ2-7; D is perhaps TRBD1 (6 bases). The CDR3 contains 15 residues. Trimming removed 1 base at V and 4 bases at J, with 14 bases between. Germline V gene lookup returns CDR1 SGHNT and CDR2 YENEEA. CDR3 region: CASSLGRWTEYEQYF. CDR3 sequence (DNA): TGTGCCAGCAGCTTAGGTCGTTGGACAGAATACGAGCAGTACTTC.

As DNA, the CDR3 is TGTGCCACCAGAAGCTTGGGGGATAATGAGCAGTTCTTC. Translating it yields CATRSLGDNEQFF. V gene TRBV10-3 combines with J gene TRBJ2-1; TRBD1 or TRBD2 may be the D gene (5 bases each). The CDR3 spans 13 residues. V lost 10 bases, J lost 7 bases, and 17 bases lay in between. CDR1 and CDR2 from the germline V gene are ENHRY and SYGVKD.

The chain combines TRBV9 with TRBJ2-7; 8 nucleotides match TRBD2. Germline V gives CDR1 SGDLS, CDR2 YYNGEE. The junction had 7 bases not matched to a gene; V was cut back by 8 bases and J by 3 bases. The CDR3 covers 13 residues. The DNA for the CDR3 is TGTGCCAGAGGACTAGCTATCTTCTACGAGCAGTACTTC. Residues: CARGLAIFYEQYF.

The chain couples TRBV20-1 to TRBJ1-6, with 7 bases lining up with TRBD1. Germline V lookup: CDR1 DFQATT, CDR2 SNEGSKA (reference sequence). J lost 7 bases, V lost 5 bases, and 5 bases had no gene match. This CDR3 contains 13 residues. This CDR3 is CSAAGTANSPLHF. The DNA for the CDR3 is TGCAGTGCTGCCGGGACAGCGAATTCACCCCTCCACTTT.

The V gene is TRBV11-2, the J gene TRBJ2-1; D is possibly TRBD1 (6 bases). Deletions cut 5 bases from V and 5 bases from J, with 28 bases between. This CDR3 spans 19 amino acids. The V gene's germline CDR1 is SGHAT and CDR2 FQNNGV. CDR3 coding DNA: TGTGCCAGCAGCCCAAGAGGGGGATCGAAGGTTACCCCCGACAATGAGCAGTTCTTC. Amino acids: CASSPRGGSKVTPDNEQFF.

The chain uses TRBV5-1 and TRBJ1-1, with a possible D match to TRBD1 (5 bases). This CDR3 has 12 residues. Germline values: CDR1 SGHRS, CDR2 YFSETQ. Trimming left V 0 bases short and J 9 bases short, with 9 bases between. The CDR3 DNA is TGCGCCAGCAGCTTGGACGGGACGAAAGCTTTCTTT. Amino acid sequence: CASSLDGTKAFF. Based on the CDR3 plus reference TRBV5-1 and TRBJ1-1, the full variable domain is KAGVTQTPRYLIKTRGQQVTLSCSPISGHRSVSWYQQTPGQGLQFLFEYFSETQRNKGNFPGRFSGRQFSNSRSEMNVSTLELGDSALYLCASSLDGTKAFFGQGTRLTVV.

Remarks on this clonotype: Relative to the germline gene, one junction end is altered; a read error may explain this. The CDR3 spells CASTRSRGPQETQYF. The DNA of the CDR3 is TGTGCTAGCACCCGGTCCCGGGGCCCGCAAGAGACCCAGTACTTC. The rearrangement uses TRBV7-7 and TRBJ2-5; D may be TRBD1 or TRBD2 (5 bases each). Germline V gene data show CDR1 as SSHAT and CDR2 as FNYEAQ (reference sequence). This CDR3 has 15 residues.

The chain couples TRBV20-1 to TRBJ2-7; D ambiguous. V dropped 6 bases and J dropped 4 bases, with 22 bases sitting between them. Germline-derived CDR1 and CDR2 are DFQATT and SNEGSKA (reference sequence). This CDR3 region has 15 residues. The CDR3 bases are TGCAGTGCCCGAGAGAGGAAGGGTCTTTGGTACGAGCAGTACTTC. This encodes CSARERKGLWYEQYF.

The chain employs TRBV29-1 and TRBJ1-1; TRBD1 might be the D (5 bases). The CDR3 has 13 amino acids. Germline V gives CDR1 SQVTM, CDR2 ANQGSEA. The CDR3 protein is CSLKVGGNTEAFF. In nucleotides, the CDR3 is TGCAGTCTGAAGGTCGGGGGGAACACTGAAGCTTTCTTT.

This clonotype appeared once. The chain couples TRBV20-1 to TRBJ2-5; perhaps TRBD1 as D (6 bases). Looked up from germline, CDR1 is DFQATT and CDR2 is SNEGSKA (reference sequence). This CDR3 has 14 residues. V lost 3 bases to trimming and J lost 2 bases, with 13 bases between them. Here the CDR3 reads CSARDSRRQETQYF. CDR3 in DNA: TGCAGTGCTAGGGACAGCCGGAGGCAAGAGACCCAGTACTTC.

There are a few counts of this clonotype. The chain joins TRBV4-1 to TRBJ2-1; TRBD2 agrees at 7 bases. The CDR3 loop spans 18 amino acids. Germline CDR1 reads MGHRA; CDR2 reads YSYEKL. After removal of 1 base from V and 0 bases from J, the junction contained 9 bases not matched to a gene. DNA of the CDR3: TGCGCCAGCAGCCAAGTCGCTAGCGGATATAACTCCTACAATGAGCAGTTCTTC. Its protein is CASSQVASGYNSYNEQFF.

This clonotype was recorded a few times. The chain combines TRBV18 with TRBJ2-5, with D unclear. This CDR3 spans 16 amino acids. The V end was cut by 2 bases, the J end by 5 bases, with 18 bases between. The germline gives CDR1 KGHSH, CDR2 LQKENI. The DNA of the CDR3 is TGTGCCAGCTCACCAAAGACTCACAGCAGAAGGGAGACCCAGTACTTC. It encodes CASSPKTHSRRETQYF. Drawing the rest from reference TRBV18 and TRBJ2-5, the complete variable domain is NAGVMQNPRHLVRRRGQEARLRCSPMKGHSHVYWYRQLPEEGLKFMVYLQKENIIDESGMPKERFSAEFPKEGPSILRIQQVVRGDSAAYFCASSPKTHSRRETQYFGPGTRLLVL.

The chain recombines TRBV7-3 with TRBJ2-1, with D possibly TRBD1 on 5 matching bases. The CDR3 contains 13 residues. V lost 2 bases, J lost 10 bases, and 12 bases lay in between. CDR1 SGHTA and CDR2 FQGTGA come from the germline V gene. Written as DNA, the CDR3 is TGTGCCAGCAGCTTATCCAGGGCTGGGGAGCAGTTCTTC. As protein: CASSLSRAGEQFF.

This chain links TRBV12-3 or TRBV12-4 with TRBJ1-5; TRBD1 matches 9 bases. The CDR3 sequence is 12 residues long. Unmatched junction bases numbered 2, after V lost 5 bases and J lost 9 bases. The DNA of the CDR3 is TGTGCCAGCAGTCCGGACAGGGGGCCCCAGCATTTT. Translating it yields CASSPDRGPQHF.

The chain employs TRBV4-1 and TRBJ2-5, with TRBD1 matching over 9 bases. The CDR3 contains 14 residues. V lost 5 bases and J lost 4; bases outside the gene matches: 5. The germline V gene has CDR1 MGHRA and CDR2 YSYEKL. The CDR3: CASSSQGAAETQYF. CDR3 nucleotides: TGCGCCAGCAGCTCACAGGGGGCCGCAGAGACCCAGTACTTC.

In this sample, this clonotype turned up a few times. The chain is built from TRBV5-5 and TRBJ1-4; no reliable D call. V lost 4 bases and J 6 bases, leaving 13 bases between the germline ends. The CDR3 is 14 amino acids. Germline lookup yields CDR1 SGHKS and CDR2 YYEKEE (reference sequence). The CDR3 loop reads CASSHDLSDEKLFF. In DNA, the CDR3 is TGTGCCAGCAGCCACGATCTTAGTGATGAAAAACTGTTTTTT.

This clonotype came up many times. The V and J genes are TRBV5-6 and TRBJ2-7; 7 nucleotides align to TRBD1. CDR1 is SGHDT and CDR2 is YYEEEE in the germline V gene. The CDR3 loop spans 15 amino acids. V lost 1 base, J lost 3 bases, and 7 bases stayed unmatched. The CDR3 DNA is TGTGCCAGCAGCTTGTCTCCGGGACAGCTCTACGAGCAGTACTTC. It codes for CASSLSPGQLYEQYF.

The CDR3 DNA is TGTGCCAGCAGCCAAGACCCCTGGGACTACGAGCAGTACTTC. Encoded protein: CASSQDPWDYEQYF. The chain uses TRBV3-1 and TRBJ2-7; no reliable D call. CDR1 and CDR2 from the germline V gene are LGHDT and YNNKEL (reference sequence). This CDR3 has 14 amino acids. V lost 0 bases to trimming and J lost 3 bases, with 9 bases between them.

This clonotype has more than one count but fewer than ten. This chain uses TRBV29-1 with TRBJ2-5, with no clear D. The CDR3 runs 12 residues. CDR1 and CDR2 (germline): SQVTM, ANQGSEA. V was trimmed by 2 bases and J by 5 bases, leaving 9 bases between them. CDR3 DNA sequence: TGCAGCGTTGAAAGCAGAAGGGAGACCCAGTACTTC. Translation gives CSVESRRETQYF. Full variable domain (remainder filled in from reference TRBV29-1 and TRBJ2-5): SAVISQKPSRDICQRGTSLTIQCQVDSQVTMMFWYRQQPGQSLTLIATANQGSEATYESGFVIDKFPISRPNLTFSTLTVSNMSPEDSSIYLCSVESRRETQYFGPGTRLLVL.

Here the CDR3 reads CASSGIAGGPETQYF. For the CDR3, the DNA is TGTGCCAGTAGTGGGATAGCGGGGGGGCCGGAGACCCAGTACTTC. This rearrangement joins TRBV19 to TRBJ2-5; 11 bases align to TRBD2. Germline CDR1 reads LNHDA; CDR2 reads SQIVND (reference sequence). The CDR3 contains 15 residues. J was trimmed by 5 bases and V by 5 bases; bases with no gene match: 7.

This clonotype occurred a few times. The V call is TRBV7-2, the J call TRBJ2-2, with D possibly being TRBD1 (5 bases). Trimming removed 1 base at V and 4 bases at J, with 13 bases between. The CDR3 contains 16 residues. Germline V gene sequence: CDR1 SGHTA, CDR2 FQGNSA. The CDR3 reads CASSLVAGSVTGELFF. CDR3 coding DNA: TGTGCCAGCAGCTTAGTGGCAGGGTCGGTCACCGGGGAGCTGTTTTTT.

This clonotype was counted a few times. CDR3 residues: CASSLVNRGGQDIQYF. CDR3 in DNA: TGCGCCAGCAGCTTGGTAAATCGGGGGGGCCAGGACATTCAGTACTTC. V is TRBV5-1 and J is TRBJ2-4; 8 nucleotides match TRBD2. Trimming at V came to 0 bases and at J to 8 bases, leaving 10 bases not matched to a gene. This CDR3 region has 16 residues. The germline CDR1 and CDR2 sequences are SGHRS and YFSETQ.

The chain recombines TRBV7-9 with TRBJ2-5, with 10 positions matching TRBD2. The J call may not be correct, given that the DNA end is closer to TRBJ2-7. CDR3 length: 15 residues. Germline CDR1 reads SEHNR; CDR2 reads FQNEAQ (reference sequence). The CDR3 nucleotides read TGTGCCAGCAGCTTACGTACTAGCGGGGTCTACGAGCAGTACTTC. Encoded protein: CASSLRTSGVYEQYF.